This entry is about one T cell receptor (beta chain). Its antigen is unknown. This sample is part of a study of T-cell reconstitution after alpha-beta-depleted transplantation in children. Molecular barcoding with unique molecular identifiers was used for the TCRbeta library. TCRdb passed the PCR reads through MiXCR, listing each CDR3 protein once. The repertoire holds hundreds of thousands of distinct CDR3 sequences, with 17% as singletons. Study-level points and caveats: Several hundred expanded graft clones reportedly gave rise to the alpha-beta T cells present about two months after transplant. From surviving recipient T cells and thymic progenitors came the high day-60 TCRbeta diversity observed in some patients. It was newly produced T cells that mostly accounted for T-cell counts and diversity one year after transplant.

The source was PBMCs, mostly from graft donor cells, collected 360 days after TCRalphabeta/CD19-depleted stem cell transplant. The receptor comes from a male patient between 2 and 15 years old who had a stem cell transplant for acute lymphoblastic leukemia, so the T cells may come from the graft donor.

The CDR3 bases are TGTGCCAGCCGTTGGAGCGGGATTAGAGAGACCCAGTACTTC. This translates into CASRWSGIRETQYF. This rearrangement joins TRBV28 to TRBJ2-5, with 7 nucleotides matching TRBD2. This CDR3 region has 14 residues. CDR1 is MDHEN and CDR2 is SYDVKM in the germline V gene. V was pared by 8 bases and J by 4 bases, with 10 bases of the junction left unmatched.